This T cell receptor (beta chain) was recovered during a study of blood T cell dynamics during melanoma immunotherapy. V dropped 4 bases and J dropped 6; count of bases not matched to a gene: 15. Germline lookup yields CDR1 SGHNT and CDR2 YYREEE (reference sequence). The CDR3 is 19 residues long. The sample's time point: week 3, after first cycle of checkpoint inhibitor. Generated by immunoSEQ multiplex PCR, the TCRdb table keeps only in-frame clones and is missing some. The repertoire holds about 10,000 clones, with about 88% as singletons. This TCR derives from a human donor with melanoma. The sequenced sample was blood, obtained from a patient treated with checkpoint blockade. V usage is TRBV5-4 and J usage is TRBJ1-6, with 11 bases aligning to TRBD1. In nucleotides, the CDR3 is TGTGCCAGCAGCGCACTGGGACAGGGGGGAGAGGTCGGTAATTCACCCCTCCACTTT. It codes for CASSALGQGGEVGNSPLHF.